What follows is one TCR beta chain and its context. Its antigen is unknown. The data belong to a study of T cell responses to AZD1222 COVID-19 vaccine. Profiling relied on immunoSEQ multiplex PCR, and the TCRdb table lists in-frame clones only, not all of them. Among 150,000 to 200,000 clones, 90% were seen once, and the ten largest hold about 6.1%. The length of the CDR3 is 18 residues. The germline gives CDR1 SGHTA, CDR2 FQGNSA. Between the trimmed V and J ends, which lost 8 bases and 3 bases, there was a span of 26 bases. The study's findings and limits: Repertoires were obtained only post-peak T cell response. Clonal diversity may have been underestimated in mostly white British donors.

The receptor's source is an adult in good health. This rearrangement joins TRBV7-2 to TRBJ1-5, with D uncertain. The source was peripheral blood, collected on day 0 of AZD1222 vaccination. In DNA form, the CDR3 reads TGTGCCAGCGCCCGAGTTGGAAGGAGTACTCTCGTCAATCAGCCCCAGCATTTT. Its translation is CASARVGRSTLVNQPQHF.